The 5 T cell receptor beta chains listed next were all sequenced from one sample in a study of blood T cell repertoires in COVID-19. TCRdb keeps only in-frame clones here, not all; method: immunoSEQ multiplex PCR. This table holds 310,000 or so clones, over 75% found once. Source material: PBMCs or T cells enriched from blood (not recorded which). The origin of the receptors is a middle-aged woman who had recovered from COVID-19.

This clone was counted only a few times. The chain has TRBV4-3 and TRBJ1-4, with D possibly matching TRBD1 (5 bases). From germline, CDR1 is LGHNA and CDR2 YSLEER. The CDR3 contains 15 residues. The germline V and J ends were trimmed by 0 bases and 10 bases, with 15 bases remaining between them. Here the CDR3 DNA reads TGCGCCAGCAGCCAAGATTCAGGGCACGGAGTAAAACTGTTTTTT. This translates into CASSQDSGHGVKLFF.

The rearrangement joins TRBV2 to TRBJ2-1; 10 bases agree with TRBD2. Germline loops: CDR1 SNHLY, CDR2 FYNNEI. The CDR3 totals 15 residues. Germline trimming cut 3 bases from V and 9 bases from J; bases unmatched to any gene: 8. The CDR3 region has the DNA TGTGCCAGCAGTGATTGGCTAGCGGGAGTGGGTGAGCAGTTCTTC. It yields the protein CASSDWLAGVGEQFF.

V gene TRBV9 combines with J gene TRBJ2-1; 8 bases agree with TRBD2. The J segment lost 5 bases and the V segment lost 3 bases, leaving 7 bases of the junction unmatched. Germline values: CDR1 SGDLS, CDR2 YYNGEE. This CDR3 is built from 15 residues. The CDR3 sequence: CASSGGSGAHNEQFF. As DNA, the CDR3 is TGTGCCAGCAGCGGCGGTAGCGGGGCCCACAATGAGCAGTTCTTC.

V usage is TRBV7-8 and J usage is TRBJ2-1; 13 positions match TRBD2. CDR1 and CDR2 from the germline V gene are SGHVS and FQNEAQ. Trimming cost V 3 bases and J 8 bases; bases outside gene matches: 7. CDR3 size: 16 residues. The CDR3 protein is CASSFPGLAGAYEQFF. For the CDR3, the DNA is TGTGCCAGCAGCTTTCCTGGACTAGCGGGAGCTTATGAGCAGTTCTTC.

V is TRBV5-5 and J is TRBJ1-5; 9 nucleotides match TRBD1. This CDR3 spans 14 amino acids. J gave up 5 bases and V 2 bases, and 2 bases lay outside the gene matches. The germline V gene has CDR1 SGHKS and CDR2 YYEKEE (reference sequence). CDR3 protein: CASSLQGAHQPQHF. The CDR3 DNA sequence: TGTGCCAGCAGCTTACAGGGGGCACATCAGCCCCAGCATTTT.